Given below is one T cell receptor (beta chain) in context. The antigen is unknown. The junction does not match germline at one end; this may be a read error. The data derive from a study of beta chain features in type 1 diabetes. Study results and limitations: The question left open here concerned HLA type influencing TCRB rearrangement.

Isolated RNA was reverse transcribed in full, so expressed TCRB transcripts were sequenced. The table came from immunoSEQ multiplex PCR; TCRdb's copy has only in-frame clones and leaves some out. This table holds roughly 45,000 clones, 50% found once. CDR3 length: 12 amino acids. The germline V gene encodes CDR1 SEHNR and CDR2 FQNEAQ (reference sequence). The source material was stem cell memory CD4+ T cells from blood. The rearrangement links TRBV7-9 to TRBJ2-7, with D possibly TRBD1 on 6 matching bases. The TCR was taken from a woman between 25 and 40 years old in good health. The CDR3 nucleotides read TGTGCCAGCAGCACAGGGCACCAATACCCCTCCTTC. Translated: CASSTGHQYPSF.